This record looks at one T cell receptor (beta chain) sequence and its context. Its matching antigen is unknown. Primers used in a second PCR of about 6 to 11 cycles were a sample-barcoded 5' primer and a J-beta primer mix. MiXCR was run by TCRdb on the 5' RACE reads, yielding one entry per CDR3 protein. The sample has about 780,000 distinct CDR3 sequences, around a quarter seen once. The record originates from a study of blood T cells in healthy people across ages. General observations from the study: In older individuals, TCR beta diversity per million T cells was lower, falling roughly linearly with age.

The CDR3 is 18 residues long. CDR1 and CDR2 from the germline V gene are MGHRA and YSYEKL. V was trimmed by 0 bases and J by 0 bases, leaving 16 bases between them. These data were likewise used in another study, on T cells of mothers and their children. In that study: Related mother-child pairs shared marginally more repertoire than unrelated pairs, though not significantly.

J is TRBJ2-3 and V is TRBV4-1; TRBD1 might be the D (6 bases). The sample taken for sequencing was blood. The sequence was collected from a boy aged 10-17 years in good health. CDR3 coding DNA: TGCGCCAGCAGCCAAGATAGTGGGGACATTTTCAGCACAGATACGCAGTATTTT. Amino acids: CASSQDSGDIFSTDTQYF.